This T cell receptor (beta chain) was recorded in a study of tumor-infiltrating lymphocytes in localized non-small cell lung cancer. Study in general: Resected tumor was paired with non-adjacent uninvolved lung from the same patient.

Notes on the study in general: IM1 and IM2 tumors showed no difference in T-cell fraction. Tumors had more T cell infiltration than uninvolved lung, per TCRbeta sequencing and CD3 counts.

This clone was detected only once. As yet, its antigen is unknown. The V gene's germline CDR1 is SEHNR and CDR2 FQNEAQ (reference sequence). The CDR3 totals 13 residues. With 3 bases removed from V and 3 bases from J, the gap between germline ends came to 5 bases. The method was immunoSEQ multiplex PCR; TCRdb's version includes in-frame clones alone and lacks a portion of them. This sample yields 3,000 to 4,500 clones, of which about 70% are seen a single time; around 14% belongs to the top ten. The TCR comes from a human donor with non-small cell lung cancer. V gene TRBV7-9 combines with J gene TRBJ2-2; D call uncertain. Sequenced sample: uninvolved lung tissue not adjacent to the tumor. Here the CDR3 reads CASSFGDTGELFF. Here the CDR3 DNA reads TGTGCCAGCAGCTTTGGGGACACCGGGGAGCTGTTTTTT.